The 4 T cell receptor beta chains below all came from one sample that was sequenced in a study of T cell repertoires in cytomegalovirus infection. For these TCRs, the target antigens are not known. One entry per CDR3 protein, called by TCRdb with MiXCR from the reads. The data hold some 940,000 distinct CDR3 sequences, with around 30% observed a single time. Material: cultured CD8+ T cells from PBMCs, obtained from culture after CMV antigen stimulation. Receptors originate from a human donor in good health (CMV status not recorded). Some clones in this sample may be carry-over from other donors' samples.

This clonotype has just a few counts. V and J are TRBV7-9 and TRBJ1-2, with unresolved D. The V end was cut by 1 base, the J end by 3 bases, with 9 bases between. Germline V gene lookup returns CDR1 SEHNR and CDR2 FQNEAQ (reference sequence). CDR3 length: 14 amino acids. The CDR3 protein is CASSLVGGYYGYTF. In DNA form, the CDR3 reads TGTGCCAGCAGCTTAGTAGGAGGATACTATGGCTACACCTTC.

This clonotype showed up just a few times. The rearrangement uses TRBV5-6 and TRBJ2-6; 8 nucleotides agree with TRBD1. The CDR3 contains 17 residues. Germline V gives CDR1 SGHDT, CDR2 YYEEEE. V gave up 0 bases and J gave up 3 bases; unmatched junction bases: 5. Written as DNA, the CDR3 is TGTGCCAGCAGCTTGGGCAGGGGGCAAGGTGGGGCCAACGTCCTGACTTTC. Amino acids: CASSLGRGQGGANVLTF.

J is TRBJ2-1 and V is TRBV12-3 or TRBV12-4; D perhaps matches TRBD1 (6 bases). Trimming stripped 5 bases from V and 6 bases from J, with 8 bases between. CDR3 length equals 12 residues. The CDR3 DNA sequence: TGTGCCAGCAGTACAGGGAGCAATGAGCAGTTCTTC. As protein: CASSTGSNEQFF.

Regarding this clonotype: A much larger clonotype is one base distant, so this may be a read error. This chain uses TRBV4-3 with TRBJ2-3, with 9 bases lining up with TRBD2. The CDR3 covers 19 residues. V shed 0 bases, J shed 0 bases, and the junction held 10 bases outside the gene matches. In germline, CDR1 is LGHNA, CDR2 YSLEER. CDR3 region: CASSQELLAGDPSTDTQYF. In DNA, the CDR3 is TGCGCCAGCAGCCAAGAACTACTAGCGGGCGACCCTAGCACAGATACGCAGTATTTT.